A selection of T cell receptor beta chains follows, all from one sample in a study of blood T cells in healthy people across ages. TCRdb analysed the 5' RACE reads with MiXCR anew, one entry per CDR3 protein. Here the sample spans more than 600,000 distinct CDR3 sequences, 25% being singletons. The same specimen was also included in a second study, on T cells of mothers and their children.

Sequenced sample: blood. These receptors originate from a boy younger than 18 in good health. Each CDR3 is given with its conserved first and last residue. D genes are given only for firm matches. Rows give clone size only sometimes, using once, few, many, or a class for an expanded clone.

>TRBV12-3/TRBV12-4|TRBJ2-3|.|.
TGTGCCAGCAGTTTTTATGCGACTAGTTTATCAGATACGCAGTATTTT
CASSFYATSLSDTQYF
>TRBV7-2|TRBJ2-4|.|.
TGTGCCAGCAGCTTGAGCCAGTTAAATGCCAAAAACATTCAGTACTTC
CASSLSQLNAKNIQYF
>TRBV5-1|TRBJ2-1|few|TRBD2
TGCGCCAGCAGCTTGGCCTCGCTAGCGGGAGGTGAGGACGTGTCCTACAATGAGCAGTTCTTC
CASSLASLAGGEDVSYNEQFF
>TRBV7-9|TRBJ2-7|.|.
TGTGCCAGCAGCCCAACAGGGTCCGGCGGGCAGTACTTC
CASSPTGSGGQYF
>TRBV7-2|TRBJ1-4|few|.
TGTGCCAGCAGCCCTACAGGGTCCGCAACTAATGAAAAACTGTTTTTT
CASSPTGSATNEKLFF
>TRBV20-1|TRBJ2-7|.|TRBD1
TGCAGTGTTCGATACGACAGGGGCTCCTACGAGCAGTACTTC
CSVRYDRGSYEQYF
>TRBV11-2|TRBJ1-5|few|.
TGTGCCAGCTCGGACGCGGCGGGGCCCCAGCATTTT
CASSDAAGPQHF
>TRBV20-1|TRBJ2-5|.|.
TGCAGTGCCAGGCGGAGGGTAGAAGAGACCCAGTACTTC
CSARRRVEETQYF
>TRBV3-1|TRBJ2-7|.|.
TGTGCCAGCAGCCAAGATCAGTCAAGAGGGCGATACGAGCAGTACTTC
CASSQDQSRGRYEQYF
>TRBV29-1|TRBJ2-7|few|.
TGCAGCGTTGAAGAACAAGCTTACGAGCAGTACTTC
CSVEEQAYEQYF
>TRBV4-2|TRBJ1-2|few|TRBD1
TGTGCCAGCAGCCAGGCCGGACAGGGAGTAGGCTACACCTTC
CASSQAGQGVGYTF
>TRBV7-8|TRBJ2-7|.|TRBD2
TGTGCCAGCAGCTTAGCGGCAGCGGGAGTCAACGAGCAGTACTTC
CASSLAAAGVNEQYF
>TRBV10-3|TRBJ2-5|many|.
TGTGCCATTCAGGACCGTCTCCAAGAGACCCAGTACTTC
CAIQDRLQETQYF
>TRBV23-1|TRBJ2-5|few|.
TGCGCCAGCAGTCAATTTGAGCTGGGTGCTCAAGAGACCCAGTACTTC
CASSQFELGAQETQYF
>TRBV28|TRBJ2-3|.|.
TGTGCCAGCAGTGCAATTGGAGATACGCAGTATTTT
CASSAIGDTQYF
>TRBV20-1|TRBJ2-1|.|.
TGCAGTGCTAGAGAACTCGGGCGGGTCAATGAGCAGTTCTTC
CSARELGRVNEQFF
>TRBV12-5|TRBJ1-4|few|.
TGTGCTAGTGGTTTGGTACGACGCCCGGGGGGTGAAAAACTGTTTTTT
CASGLVRRPGGEKLFF
>TRBV4-3|TRBJ2-7|.|.
TGCGCCAGCAGCCAAGATTCCCAGGGAAGCTCCTACGAGCAGTACTTC
CASSQDSQGSSYEQYF
>TRBV9|TRBJ2-7|once|.
TGTGCCAGCAGCGACACCGACGGTACCTACGAGCAGTACTTC
CASSDTDGTYEQYF
>TRBV3-1|TRBJ2-7|few|.
TGTGCCAGCAGAAATAGTCGAGAGCAGTACTTC
CASRNSREQYF
>TRBV2|TRBJ1-2|few|.
TGTGCCATCCCAGGGCGGTTATATGGCTACACCTTC
CAIPGRLYGYTF
>TRBV12-3/TRBV12-4|TRBJ1-4|many|TRBD1
TGTGCCAGCAGTCCGGGACAGGGGAATGAAAAACTGTTTTTT
CASSPGQGNEKLFF
>TRBV5-1|TRBJ2-1|.|.
TGCGCCAGCAGTCTAGGACAGTCCCAAGGGGAGCAGTTCTTC
CASSLGQSQGEQFF
>TRBV7-2|TRBJ1-2|once|.
TGTGCCAGCAGCTATAGGGGGGCTAGTAAAGTGGGCGGCTACACCTTC
CASSYRGASKVGGYTF
>TRBV4-1|TRBJ2-7|.|TRBD1
TGCGCCAGCAGCCAGACGTCGGGACAGGGAGAATACGAGCAGTACTTC
CASSQTSGQGEYEQYF
>TRBV6-6|TRBJ2-4|.|.
TGTGCCAGTAGATCCGGGGAGCAAAACATTCAGTACTTC
CASRSGEQNIQYF
>TRBV5-1|TRBJ2-1|.|TRBD2
TGCGCCAGCAGCTCCCTGACTAGCGGGAGTCGGAATGAGCAGTTCTTC
CASSSLTSGSRNEQFF
>TRBV5-5|TRBJ1-6|few|TRBD1
TGTGCCAGCAGTCGGACCCCGGGACAGGGGAATTCACCCCTCCACTTT
CASSRTPGQGNSPLHF